This passage covers 7 T cell receptor beta chains from one sample sequenced in a study of T cell responses to AZD1222 COVID-19 vaccine. Assay: immunoSEQ multiplex PCR; the TCRdb copy retains only in-frame clones and omits some. The data show 90,000 to 100,000 clones, 88% seen once. The sample here was peripheral blood, taken on day 0 of AZD1222 vaccination. These receptors all come from an adult in good health.

This clone appeared a single time. V usage is TRBV4-1 and J usage is TRBJ1-4; 9 nucleotides align to TRBD1. Germline-derived CDR1 and CDR2 are MGHRA and YSYEKL. Losses at the gene ends were 0 bases for V and 10 bases for J; bases not matched to a gene: 12. The CDR3 extends over 17 amino acids. The DNA of the CDR3 is TGCGCCAGCAGCCAAGAAGTTCCCGGGACAGGGAGGGGAAAACTGTTTTTT. Translation: CASSQEVPGTGRGKLFF.

The genes are TRBV19 and TRBJ2-3; TRBD1 matches at 9 bases. CDR1 LNHDA and CDR2 SQIVND come from the germline V gene (reference sequence). The CDR3 contains 19 residues. Trimming cost V 0 bases and J 2 bases; bases outside gene matches: 12. CDR3 nucleotide sequence: TGTGCCAGTAGTATAGAATCTGGGACAGGGACAAATGCCACAGATACGCAGTATTTT. Translating it yields CASSIESGTGTNATDTQYF. Using reference TRBV19 and TRBJ2-3 for the parts outside the CDR3, the full variable domain is DGGITQSPKYLFRKEGQNVTLSCEQNLNHDAMYWYRQDPGQGLRLIYYSQIVNDFQKGDIAEGYSVSREKKESFPLTVTSAQKNPTAFYLCASSIESGTGTNATDTQYFGPGTRLTVL.

The rearrangement uses TRBV27 and TRBJ2-3, with D maybe TRBD2 (6 bases). Germline V gives CDR1 MNHEY, CDR2 SMNVEV (reference sequence). The CDR3 is 13 residues long. The V gene lost 8 bases and the J gene lost 6 bases, with 15 bases spanning the gap. The DNA for the CDR3 is TGTGCCAGCGCGGGATCCGGGGACGATACGCAGTATTTT. It yields the protein CASAGSGDDTQYF.

The chain joins TRBV27 to TRBJ1-2, with D tentatively TRBD1 (6 bases). The ends were cut back, 5 bases at V and 7 bases at J, with 20 bases in the middle. The CDR3 is 15 amino acids. Germline loops: CDR1 MNHEY, CDR2 SMNVEV (reference sequence). The CDR3 spells CASSPRQGKRLGYTF. CDR3 coding DNA: TGTGCCAGCAGTCCTCGGCAGGGGAAGAGGCTTGGCTACACCTTC.

V is TRBV27 and J is TRBJ2-7, with D possibly being TRBD2 (6 bases). CDR1 is MNHEY, CDR2 SMNVEV, per germline (reference sequence). CDR3 length: 14 residues. Trimming cost V 0 bases and J 2 bases, with 8 bases left between them. The CDR3 bases are TGTGCCAGCAGTTTATCTAGCGGTACCTACGAGCAGTACTTC. This translates into CASSLSSGTYEQYF.

This chain connects TRBV7-9 to TRBJ1-3, with 8 bases that match TRBD1. The trim removed 3 bases at V and 6 bases at J, leaving 7 bases unmatched. The germline CDR1 and CDR2 sequences are SEHNR and FQNEAQ (reference sequence). The CDR3 extends over 15 amino acids. The CDR3 bases are TGTGCCAGCAGCTTGGACAGGGCAGTCTTAAACACCATATATTTT. Translating it yields CASSLDRAVLNTIYF. The entire variable domain, with the rest obtained from reference TRBV7-9 and TRBJ1-3, is as follows: DTGVSQNPRHKITKRGQNVTFRCDPISEHNRLYWYRQTLGQGPEFLTYFQNEAQLEKSRLLSDRFSAERPKGSFSTLEIQRTEQGDSAMYLCASSLDRAVLNTIYFGEGSWLTVV.

This chain connects TRBV5-1 to TRBJ2-7; D is perhaps TRBD2 (5 bases). This CDR3 is built from 13 residues. Germline CDR1 SGHRS, CDR2 YFSETQ. V dropped 2 bases and J dropped 6 bases, with 12 bases sitting between them. The chain's CDR3 is CASSFTTGSEQYF. In nucleotides, the CDR3 is TGCGCCAGCAGCTTTACTACGGGAAGCGAGCAGTACTTC.